Reported below is one TCR beta chain. Antigen: not known. Time point: week 47, end of study. Every single dose of the vaccine, 300 ug of mutant IDH1 20-mer peptide, came with topical imiquimod. This record comes from a study of a mutant IDH1 vaccine in newly diagnosed glioma. Turning to the study itself: Those enrolled had earlier been treated with radiotherapy, temozolomide, or both, mostly both.

This table comes from immunoSEQ multiplex PCR, and its TCRdb copy is limited to in-frame clones, with some not included. The repertoire consists of about 33,000 clones, with 75% occurring once and the leading ten covering 8.9%. Trimming took 7 bases from V and 7 from J; bases not matched to a gene: 14. Germline V gives CDR1 LNHDA, CDR2 SQIVND (reference sequence). This CDR3 contains 15 residues. This sequence was found in a man between 40 and 49 years old with glioma. The source was PBMCs, collected from a glioma patient whose treatment included an IDH1 peptide vaccine. The chain employs TRBV19 and TRBJ1-1; the match to TRBD1 covers 8 bases. The CDR3 loop is CASTWVGQGVNEAFF. The CDR3, as DNA: TGTGCCAGTACCTGGGTCGGACAGGGAGTTAATGAAGCTTTCTTT.